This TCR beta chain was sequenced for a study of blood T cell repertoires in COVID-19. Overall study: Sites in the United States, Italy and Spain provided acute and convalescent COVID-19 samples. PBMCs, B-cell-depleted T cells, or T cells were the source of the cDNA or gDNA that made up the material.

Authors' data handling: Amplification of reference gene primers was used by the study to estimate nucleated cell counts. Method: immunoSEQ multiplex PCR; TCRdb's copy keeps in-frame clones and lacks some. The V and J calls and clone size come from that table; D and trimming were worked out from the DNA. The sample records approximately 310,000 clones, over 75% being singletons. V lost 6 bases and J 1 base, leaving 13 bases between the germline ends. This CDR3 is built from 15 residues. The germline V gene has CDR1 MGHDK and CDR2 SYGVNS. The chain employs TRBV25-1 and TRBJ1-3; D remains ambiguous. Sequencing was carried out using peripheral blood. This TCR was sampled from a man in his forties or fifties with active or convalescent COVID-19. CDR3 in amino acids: CASSNSRTSGNTIYF. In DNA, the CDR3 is TGTGCCAGCAGCAACAGTCGGACTTCTGGAAACACCATATATTTT.